The 5 T cell receptor beta chains presented below share a single source sample, sequenced in a study of cytomegalovirus exposure and HLA in healthy donors. Amplification used 60 Vbeta primers and 13 Jbeta primers. Data came from immunoSEQ multiplex PCR; TCRdb stores just in-frame clones and leaves some out. The repertoire has around 130,000 clones, roughly 80% of them found once; the top ten carry about 1.3%. The specimen sequenced was PBMCs. Receptors originate from a man aged 50-60 years in good health and CMV-seronegative.

The chain has TRBV5-1 and TRBJ2-7, with TRBD2 identical over 11 bases. V lost 3 bases to trimming and J lost 0 bases; unmatched junction nucleotides: 5. CDR3 length: 16 residues. Germline-derived CDR1 and CDR2 are SGHRS and YFSETQ. This CDR3 is CASSSGTSGYSYEQYF. CDR3 sequence (DNA): TGCGCCAGCAGCTCTGGGACTAGCGGCTACTCCTACGAGCAGTACTTC. The variable domain in full, with the rest retrieved from reference TRBV5-1 and TRBJ2-7, is KAGVTQTPRYLIKTRGQQVTLSCSPISGHRSVSWYQQTPGQGLQFLFEYFSETQRNKGNFPGRFSGRQFSNSRSEMNVSTLELGDSALYLCASSSGTSGYSYEQYFGPGTRLTVT.

V and J are TRBV5-4 and TRBJ2-7, with TRBD2 matching over 10 bases. CDR3 length: 15 residues. Germline V gene lookup returns CDR1 SGHNT and CDR2 YYREEE (reference sequence). Losses at the gene ends were 1 base for V and 3 bases for J; bases not matched to a gene: 4. In DNA, the CDR3 is TGTGCCAGCAGCTTGAGGACTAGCGGTGTCTACGAGCAGTACTTC. Translating gives CASSLRTSGVYEQYF.

This clone was detected a few times. The V call is TRBV6-1, the J call TRBJ1-6; 8 nucleotides align to TRBD1. The J segment lost 9 bases and the V segment lost 7 bases, leaving 8 bases of the junction unmatched. CDR3 length: 14 amino acids. Germline V CDR1 and CDR2: MNHNS, SASEGT. For the CDR3, the DNA is TGTGCCAGCATCTTGGGACAGGAGTTTTCACCCCTCCACTTT. Amino acid sequence: CASILGQEFSPLHF.

The chain employs TRBV29-1 and TRBJ1-4, with TRBD1 identical over 8 bases. Germline V CDR1 and CDR2: SQVTM, ANQGSEA. CDR3 size: 13 residues. The trim removed 5 bases at V and 4 bases at J, leaving 3 bases unmatched. In DNA, the CDR3 is TGCAGCGTTACCGGGACAGGTAATGAAAAACTGTTTTTT. Translation gives CSVTGTGNEKLFF.

The rearrangement joins TRBV7-2 to TRBJ2-5; TRBD2 might be the D (6 bases). V was trimmed by 7 bases and J by 6 bases, leaving 18 bases between them. CDR1 SGHTA and CDR2 FQGNSA come from the germline V gene. This CDR3 is 14 amino acids long. The CDR3 DNA reads as TGTGCCAGCAAGGTCCCCCGGGGAGGAAAGACCCAGTACTTC. Translated, it gives CASKVPRGGKTQYF.